Listed below are T cell receptor beta chains from one sample, sequenced in a study of vaccination effects on CD4 cells after COVID-19. Their cognate antigens are unknown. Profiled with immunoSEQ multiplex PCR; TCRdb holds only in-frame clones, not every one. Here the sample spans fewer than 40,000 clones, 68% being singletons. Sequencing used CD4+ T cells from PBMCs cultured without peptide, obtained before COVID-19 vaccination. The receptors shown here come from a human donor who received a COVID-19 vaccine. Both conserved end residues are part of each CDR3.

>TRBV7-9
CASSSLGEEQYF
>TRBV18
CASSPSTGDNSPLHF
>TRBV7-7
CASSPGRLVNTGELFF
>TRBV10-1
CASSESASGDHPYEQYF
>TRBV5-1
CASSSTSSTDTQYF
>TRBV5-4
CASSLGQGISEAFF
>TRBV18
CASSPRPGGNQPQHF
>TRBV5-4
CASSLGGQTGNTIYF
>TRBV6-5
CASSYAGVYGYTF
>TRBV3-1/TRBV3-2
CASSQFGNEQFF
>TRBV24-1
CATSDPTELQFF
>TRBV20-1
CSASESLGYTF
>TRBV2
CASSEWSRKETQYF
>TRBV4-1
CASSQGYIAGNYEQYF
>TRBV28
CASSSGQGVTEAFF
>TRBV30
CAWSDDRTTGELFF
>TRBV6-4
CASSQGQRNTEAFF
>TRBV5-1
CASSPAGTRGSPLHF
>TRBV9
CASSVGGVDSGEQFF
>TRBV19
CATKLTPTSVSYNEQFF
>TRBV5-1
CASSLGAEETQYF
>TRBV5-1
CASSFGQGIHEQYF
>TRBV7-8
CASSLHPRQPQHF
>TRBV3-1/TRBV3-2
CASSPDPGEAAYEQYF
>TRBV27
CASSRDTGFYEQYF
>TRBV10-3
CAITGTGGSTDTQYF
>TRBV18
CASSLNTGILNKETQYF
>TRBV6-5
CASSSLVEDEQYF
>TRBV4-1
CASSQALAGVYNEQFF
>TRBV5-4
CASSPQRDTQYF
>TRBV28
CASSSPTGGGLDPFF
>TRBV9
CASSVELAGGPEQFF
>TRBV5-6
CASSMGFNYGYTF
>TRBV4-1
CASSQPLQVRDRVNTEAFF
>TRBV24-1
CATSDFRQETQYF
>TRBV5-5
CASSLSAVDGETQYF
>TRBV3-1/TRBV3-2
CASSQVPGRSGNTIYF
>TRBV9
CASSVGAGTDEQYF
>TRBV4-2
CASSQDLGWELFF
>TRBV14
CASSLLALYNEQFF